The TCR beta chain described here comes from a study of blood T cell repertoires in COVID-19. Study-wide background: Sites in the United States, Italy and Spain provided acute and convalescent COVID-19 samples. PBMCs, B-cell-depleted T cells, or T cells provided the cDNA or gDNA that made up the material.

Original data processing: The authors estimated nucleated cell counts from reference gene primer amplification. Only in-frame clones appear in the TCRdb table, and some are missing; sequencing was by immunoSEQ multiplex PCR. From that table come the V and J calls and clone size; the DNA was used to work out D and trimming. The table lists under 250,000 clones, roughly 80% of them singletons. This sequence was found in a woman between 70 and 85 years old with acute or convalescent COVID-19. Source material: peripheral blood.

As DNA, the CDR3 is TGTGCCAGCCGAGACCCCGGGAGGACCGGGGAGCTGTTTTTT. Translation gives CASRDPGRTGELFF. V usage is TRBV27 and J usage is TRBJ2-2; 7 bases align to TRBD2. This CDR3 region has 14 residues. Trimming at V came to 8 bases and at J to 5 bases, leaving 8 bases not matched to a gene. Germline V CDR1 and CDR2: MNHEY, SMNVEV (reference sequence).